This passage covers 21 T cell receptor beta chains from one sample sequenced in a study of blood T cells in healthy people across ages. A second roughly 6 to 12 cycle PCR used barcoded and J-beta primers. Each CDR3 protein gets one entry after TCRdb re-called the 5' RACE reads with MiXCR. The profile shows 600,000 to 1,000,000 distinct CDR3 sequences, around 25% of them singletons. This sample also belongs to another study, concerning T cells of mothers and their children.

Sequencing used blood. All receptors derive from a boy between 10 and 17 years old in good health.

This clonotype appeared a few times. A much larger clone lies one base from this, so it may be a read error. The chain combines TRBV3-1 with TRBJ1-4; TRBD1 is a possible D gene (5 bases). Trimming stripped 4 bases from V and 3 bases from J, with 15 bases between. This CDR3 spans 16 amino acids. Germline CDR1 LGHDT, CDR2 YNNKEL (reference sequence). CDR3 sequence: CASSPRGTGPNEKLFF. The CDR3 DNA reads TGTGCCAGCAGCCCGCGGGGCACGGGACCTAATGAAAAACTGTTTTTT.

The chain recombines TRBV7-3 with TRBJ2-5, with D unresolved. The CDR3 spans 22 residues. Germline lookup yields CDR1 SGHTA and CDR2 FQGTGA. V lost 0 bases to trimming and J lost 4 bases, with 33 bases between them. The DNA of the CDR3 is TGTGCCAGCAGCTTAACTTTCAGAGACTCGGAATCCGGCCCCTCTCGACGAGAGACCCAGTACTTC. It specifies CASSLTFRDSESGPSRRETQYF.

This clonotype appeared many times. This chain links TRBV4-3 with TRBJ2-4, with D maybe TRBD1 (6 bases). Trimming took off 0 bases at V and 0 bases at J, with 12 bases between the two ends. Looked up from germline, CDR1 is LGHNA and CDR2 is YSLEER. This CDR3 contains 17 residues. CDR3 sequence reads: CASSQDRKGVAKNIQYF. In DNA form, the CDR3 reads TGCGCCAGCAGCCAAGATCGAAAGGGGGTAGCCAAAAACATTCAGTACTTC.

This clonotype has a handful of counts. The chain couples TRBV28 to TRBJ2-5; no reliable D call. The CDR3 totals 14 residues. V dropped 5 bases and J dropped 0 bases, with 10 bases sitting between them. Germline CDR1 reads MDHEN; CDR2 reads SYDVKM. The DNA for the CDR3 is TGTGCCAGCAGTCCCGGTTTTAACCAAGAGACCCAGTACTTC. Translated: CASSPGFNQETQYF.

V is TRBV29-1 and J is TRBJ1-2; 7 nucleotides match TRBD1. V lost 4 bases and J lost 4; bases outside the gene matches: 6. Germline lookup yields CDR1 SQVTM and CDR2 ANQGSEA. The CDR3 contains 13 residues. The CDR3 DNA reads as TGCAGCGTTGTCGGGGGACAGACCTATGGCTACACCTTC. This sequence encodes CSVVGGQTYGYTF.

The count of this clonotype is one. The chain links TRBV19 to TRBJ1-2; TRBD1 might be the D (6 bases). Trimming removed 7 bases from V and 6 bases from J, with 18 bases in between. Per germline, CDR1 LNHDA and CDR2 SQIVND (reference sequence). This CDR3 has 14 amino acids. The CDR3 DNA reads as TGTGCCAGTAAGTGGCTCGGACAGTTCGATGGCTACACCTTC. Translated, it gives CASKWLGQFDGYTF.

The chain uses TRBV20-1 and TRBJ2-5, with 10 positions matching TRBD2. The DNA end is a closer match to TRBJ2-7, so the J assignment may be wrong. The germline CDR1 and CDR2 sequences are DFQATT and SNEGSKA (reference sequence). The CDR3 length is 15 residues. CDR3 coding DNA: TGCAGTGCTAGAGGGAATAGCGGGAGGTGGTACGAGCAGTACTTC. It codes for CSARGNSGRWYEQYF.

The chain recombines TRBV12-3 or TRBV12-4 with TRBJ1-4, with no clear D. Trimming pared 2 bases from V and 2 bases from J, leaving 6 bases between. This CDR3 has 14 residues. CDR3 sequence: CASSLYGTNEKLFF. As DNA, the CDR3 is TGTGCCAGCAGTTTATATGGGACTAATGAAAAACTGTTTTTT.

CDR3 residues: CASSLNILSGNTIYF. The DNA for the CDR3 is TGTGCCAGCAGCCTAAACATACTTTCCGGAAACACCATATATTTT. The J gene is TRBJ1-3, the V gene TRBV12-3 or TRBV12-4; D is undetermined. The CDR3 is 15 residues long. V was pared by 6 bases and J by 4 bases, with 16 bases between.

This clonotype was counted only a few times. DNA for the CDR3: TGTGCCAGCAGCCGACCCGGGGCCACCGGGGAGCTGTTTTTT. It specifies CASSRPGATGELFF. The chain has TRBV7-2 and TRBJ2-2; D possibly uses TRBD1 or TRBD2 (5 bases each). The germline V gene has CDR1 SGHTA and CDR2 FQGNSA. Trimming took off 5 bases at V and 4 bases at J, with 11 bases between the two ends. The CDR3 has 14 amino acids. Full variable domain (rest looked up from reference TRBV7-2 and TRBJ2-2): GAGVSQSPSNKVTEKGKDVELRCDPISGHTALYWYRQSLGQGLEFLIYFQGNSAPDKSGLPSDRFSAERTGGSVSTLTIQRTQQEDSAVYLCASSRPGATGELFFGEGSRLTVL.

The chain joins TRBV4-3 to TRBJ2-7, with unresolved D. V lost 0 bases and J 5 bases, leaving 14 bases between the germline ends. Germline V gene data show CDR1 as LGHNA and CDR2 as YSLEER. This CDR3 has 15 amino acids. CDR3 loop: CASSQDRLGWDEQYF. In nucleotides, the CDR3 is TGCGCCAGCAGCCAAGATCGCCTGGGTTGGGACGAGCAGTACTTC.

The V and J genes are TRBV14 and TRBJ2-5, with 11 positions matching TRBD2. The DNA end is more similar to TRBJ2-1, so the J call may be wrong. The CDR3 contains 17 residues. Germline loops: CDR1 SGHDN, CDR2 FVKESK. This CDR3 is CASSQDFLGLAENEQFF. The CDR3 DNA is TGTGCCAGCAGCCAAGATTTCCTGGGACTAGCGGAAAATGAGCAGTTCTTC.

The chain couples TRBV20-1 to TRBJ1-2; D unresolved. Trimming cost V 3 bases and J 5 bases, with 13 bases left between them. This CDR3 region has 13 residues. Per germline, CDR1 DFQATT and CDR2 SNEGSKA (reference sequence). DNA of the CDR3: TGCAGTGCTAGGCCAGGACCTGATTATGGCTACACCTTC. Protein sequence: CSARPGPDYGYTF.

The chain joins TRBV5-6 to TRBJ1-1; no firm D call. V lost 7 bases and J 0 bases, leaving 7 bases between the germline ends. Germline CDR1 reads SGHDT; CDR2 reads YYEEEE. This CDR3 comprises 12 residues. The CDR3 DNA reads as TGTGCCAGCCGAGGCCTGAACACTGAAGCTTTCTTT. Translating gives CASRGLNTEAFF.

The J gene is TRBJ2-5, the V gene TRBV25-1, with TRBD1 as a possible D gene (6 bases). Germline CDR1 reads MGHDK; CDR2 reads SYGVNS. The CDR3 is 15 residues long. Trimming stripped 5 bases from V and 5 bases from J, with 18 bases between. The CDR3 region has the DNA TGTGCCAGCAGTCGAGGGGACATTTTCAGGGAGACCCAGTACTTC. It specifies CASSRGDIFRETQYF. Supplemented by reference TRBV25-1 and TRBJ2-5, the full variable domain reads EADIYQTPRYLVIGTGKKITLECSQTMGHDKMYWYQQDPGMELHLIHYSYGVNSTEKGDLSSESTVSRIRTEHFPLTLESARPSHTSQYLCASSRGDIFRETQYFGPGTRLLVL.

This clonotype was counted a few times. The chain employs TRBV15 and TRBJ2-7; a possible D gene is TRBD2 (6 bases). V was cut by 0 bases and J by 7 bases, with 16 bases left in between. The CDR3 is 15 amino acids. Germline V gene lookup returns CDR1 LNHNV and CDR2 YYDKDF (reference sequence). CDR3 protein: CATSRERINAGEQYF. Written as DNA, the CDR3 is TGTGCCACCAGCAGAGAGCGTATAAACGCGGGGGAGCAGTACTTC.

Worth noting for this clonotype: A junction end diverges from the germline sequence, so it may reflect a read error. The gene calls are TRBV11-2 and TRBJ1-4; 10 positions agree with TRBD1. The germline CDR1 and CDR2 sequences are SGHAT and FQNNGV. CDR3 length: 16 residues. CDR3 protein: CASSGGPGQGNGKLFF. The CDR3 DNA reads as TGTGCCAGCAGCGGTGGCCCGGGACAGGGGAATGGAAAACTGTTTTTT.

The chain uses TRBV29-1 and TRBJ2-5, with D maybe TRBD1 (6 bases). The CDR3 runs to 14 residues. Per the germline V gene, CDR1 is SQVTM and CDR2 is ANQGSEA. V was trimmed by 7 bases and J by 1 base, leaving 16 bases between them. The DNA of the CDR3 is TGCAGCGACAGCAGGGGCGGCATCCAAGAGACCCAGTACTTC. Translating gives CSDSRGGIQETQYF.

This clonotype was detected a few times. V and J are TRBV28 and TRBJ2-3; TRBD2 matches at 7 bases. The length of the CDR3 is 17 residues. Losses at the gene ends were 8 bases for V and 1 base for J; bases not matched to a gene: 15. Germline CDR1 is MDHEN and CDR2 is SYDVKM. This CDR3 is CASAPIALGGGTDTQYF. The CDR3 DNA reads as TGTGCCAGCGCGCCCATAGCCCTTGGGGGGGGCACAGATACGCAGTATTTT. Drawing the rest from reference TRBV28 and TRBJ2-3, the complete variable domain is DVKVTQSSRYLVKRTGEKVFLECVQDMDHENMFWYRQDPGLGLRLIYFSYDVKMKEKGDIPEGYSVSREKKERFSLILESASTNQTSMYLCASAPIALGGGTDTQYFGPGTRLTVL.

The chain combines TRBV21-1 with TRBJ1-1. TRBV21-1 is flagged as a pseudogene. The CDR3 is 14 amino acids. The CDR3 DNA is TGTGCCAGCAGTTTACTGAGATCGAACACTGAAGCTTTCTTT. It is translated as CASSLLRSNTEAFF.

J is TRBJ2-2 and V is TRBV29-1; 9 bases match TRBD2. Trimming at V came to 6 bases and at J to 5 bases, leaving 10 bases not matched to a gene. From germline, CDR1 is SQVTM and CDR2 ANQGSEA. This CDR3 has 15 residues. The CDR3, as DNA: TGCAGCGTCCTAGCCCAAGCGGGGGGAACCGGGGAGCTGTTTTTT. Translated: CSVLAQAGGTGELFF.